These 14 T cell receptor beta chains came from one sample sequenced in a study of CD8 T cells in ankylosing spondylitis (dated by TCRdb to the late 2010s). The library was made by 5' RACE. TCRdb names Illumina HiSeq 2500 as the instrument used. The public reads were reprocessed in TCRdb via fastp at Q25 and MiXCR, keeping in-frame beta chains. Every entry covers one CDR3 protein and lists the most common genes and DNA from its rows. The sample has fewer than 350,000 distinct CDR3 sequences on record, approximately 10% of them singletons. Roughly 9.2% of the sample is taken by the ten largest. Sequences were obtained from blood, either unsorted or a sorted T cell fraction (not recorded which). The receptors were gathered from a female donor with ankylosing spondylitis or in good health (not recorded which).

This clonotype has ten or more counts. The chain joins TRBV5-1 to TRBJ2-3, with 7 bases matching TRBD1. CDR1 SGHRS and CDR2 YFSETQ come from the germline V gene. V gave up 4 bases and J gave up 3 bases; unmatched junction bases: 5. The CDR3 has 14 residues. This CDR3 is CASSVDRVTDTQYF. Written as DNA, the CDR3 is TGCGCCAGCAGCGTCGACAGGGTTACAGATACGCAGTATTTT.

This clonotype was recorded a few times. The gene calls are TRBV5-8 and TRBJ1-2, with D possibly being TRBD1 (6 bases). Per germline, CDR1 SGHTS and CDR2 YDEGEE. V was shortened by 4 bases and J by 6 bases, with 19 bases between the two germline ends. The CDR3 is 15 amino acids. The CDR3 nucleotides read TGTGCCAGCAGCCCCACCGGGGGGCGCGGAGATGGCTACACCTTC. Translating it yields CASSPTGGRGDGYTF.

The J gene is TRBJ2-2, the V gene TRBV4-1, with 9 bases aligning to TRBD1. Trimming took 6 bases from V and 5 from J; bases not matched to a gene: 13. Germline values: CDR1 MGHRA, CDR2 YSYEKL. The CDR3 is made up of 17 amino acids. DNA for the CDR3: TGCGCCAGCAGTGACAAACCGGGACAGGGTTGGACCGGGGAGCTGTTTTTT. It translates to CASSDKPGQGWTGELFF.

Ten or more counts support this clonotype. The genes are TRBV6-1 and TRBJ1-2; D is ambiguous. Germline loops: CDR1 MNHNS, CDR2 SASEGT. V lost 3 bases and J 5 bases, leaving 4 bases between the germline ends. The CDR3 is made up of 11 amino acids. CDR3 residues: CASSEAYGYTF. In DNA, the CDR3 is TGTGCCAGCAGTGAGGCGTATGGCTACACCTTC.

This clonotype has at least ten counts. This chain joins TRBV29-1 and TRBJ2-1, with 12 bases identical to TRBD2. Germline-derived CDR1 and CDR2 are SQVTM and ANQGSEA. Losses at the gene ends were 4 bases for V and 3 bases for J; bases not matched to a gene: 7. The CDR3 consists of 16 residues. CDR3 region: CSVVGLAGSGYNEQFF. CDR3 bases: TGCAGCGTTGTAGGACTAGCGGGAAGCGGCTACAATGAGCAGTTCTTC.

The sample holds a few counts of this clonotype. V gene TRBV5-1 combines with J gene TRBJ2-6; 7 bases align to TRBD1. J was trimmed by 4 bases and V by 0 bases; bases with no gene match: 4. The CDR3 extends over 16 amino acids. CDR1 and CDR2 (germline): SGHRS, YFSETQ. The CDR3: CASSLGQGSGANVLTF. The CDR3 region has the DNA TGCGCCAGCAGCTTGGGACAGGGATCGGGGGCCAACGTCCTGACTTTC.

This clonotype was found many times. The chain carries TRBV5-1 and TRBJ1-4, with a tentative D call TRBD1 (6 bases). This CDR3 contains 15 residues. The germline V gene encodes CDR1 SGHRS and CDR2 YFSETQ. The V end lost 2 bases, the J end lost 8 bases, and 16 bases lay between the germline ends. The CDR3 reads CASSFTSGELEKLFF. The CDR3 DNA is TGCGCCAGCAGCTTCACGTCAGGGGAGTTAGAAAAACTGTTTTTT. Looking up the rest from reference TRBV5-1 and TRBJ1-4 gives the full variable domain: KAGVTQTPRYLIKTRGQQVTLSCSPISGHRSVSWYQQTPGQGLQFLFEYFSETQRNKGNFPGRFSGRQFSNSRSEMNVSTLELGDSALYLCASSFTSGELEKLFFGSGTQLSVL.

Only a few counts were recorded for this clonotype. This sequence joins TRBV29-1 and TRBJ1-1; unclear D gene. CDR1 is SQVTM, CDR2 ANQGSEA, per germline. Trimming left V 5 bases short and J 1 base short, with 8 bases between. This CDR3 is built from 12 residues. The CDR3 loop reads CSVSFRNTEAFF. The CDR3 DNA is TGCAGCGTTTCCTTCAGGAACACTGAAGCTTTCTTT.

Many counts were recorded for this clonotype. The chain carries TRBV12-3 or TRBV12-4 and TRBJ2-2; no clear D. V was shortened by 6 bases and J by 0 bases, with 11 bases between the two germline ends. The CDR3 totals 15 residues. CDR3 in amino acids: CASSRRRTNTGELFF. CDR3 DNA sequence: TGTGCCAGCAGCCGCAGACGGACGAACACCGGGGAGCTGTTTTTT.

This clonotype was detected ten times or more. The genes are TRBV12-3 or TRBV12-4 and TRBJ1-2, with D maybe TRBD1 (5 bases). The CDR3 extends over 12 amino acids. With 6 bases removed from V and 8 bases from J, the gap between germline ends came to 13 bases. The CDR3 reads CASSSPWGGYTF. The DNA of the CDR3 is TGTGCCAGCAGCTCTCCTTGGGGCGGCTACACCTTC.

The chain employs TRBV5-1 and TRBJ2-3; perhaps TRBD1 as D (7 bases). V was pared by 5 bases and J by 2 bases, with 9 bases between. This CDR3 comprises 13 residues. Germline lookup yields CDR1 SGHRS and CDR2 YFSETQ. Written as DNA, the CDR3 is TGCGCCAGCAGGGAGGGGGCCACAGATACGCAGTATTTT. Protein: CASREGATDTQYF.

This clonotype has a handful of counts. The chain joins TRBV18 to TRBJ2-7; D uncertain. Germline V CDR1 and CDR2: KGHSH, LQKENI. The V end lost 4 bases, the J end lost 5 bases, and 12 bases lay between the germline ends. The CDR3 is made up of 13 amino acids. CDR3 sequence: CASSRLRGHEQYF. In DNA form, the CDR3 reads TGTGCCAGCTCACGTCTGAGAGGACACGAGCAGTACTTC.

The chain uses TRBV20-1 and TRBJ1-2; 9 nucleotides line up with TRBD1. The CDR3 length is 12 residues. Germline V gene sequence: CDR1 DFQATT, CDR2 SNEGSKA (reference sequence). Unmatched junction bases numbered 5, after V lost 6 bases and J lost 6 bases. CDR3 coding DNA: TGCAGTGCCGTACAGGGGGCTCATGGCTACACCTTC. Translating it yields CSAVQGAHGYTF.

This sequence joins TRBV6-1 and TRBJ2-5, with 8 nucleotides matching TRBD2. V trimming: 6 bases; J trimming: 2 bases; junction bases outside the gene matches: 8. The CDR3 is made up of 15 amino acids. Germline loops: CDR1 MNHNS, CDR2 SASEGT. Here the CDR3 DNA reads TGTGCCAGCAGCCTTTCGGGGGGGTTTCAAGAGACCCAGTACTTC. It is translated as CASSLSGGFQETQYF.